This T cell receptor (beta chain) was sequenced in a study of T cell repertoires in cytomegalovirus infection. Germline-derived CDR1 and CDR2 are DFQATT and SNEGSKA (reference sequence). The junction had 7 bases not matched to a gene; V was cut back by 8 bases and J by 0 bases. CDR3 length: 13 residues. Using its own MiXCR run on the reads, TCRdb lists one record per CDR3 protein. This table holds 500,000 to 600,000 distinct CDR3 sequences, approximately 16% found once. This clonotype came up a few times. The receptor was isolated from a human donor in good health (CMV status not recorded). Some clones in this sample may be carry-over from other donors' samples. Material: CD8+ T cells from PBMCs. The J gene is TRBJ2-7, the V gene TRBV20-1; TRBD2 aligns across 7 bases. The CDR3 nucleotides read TGCAGTACCACTAGCGTCCTCTCCTACGAGCAGTACTTC. Protein sequence: CSTTSVLSYEQYF.